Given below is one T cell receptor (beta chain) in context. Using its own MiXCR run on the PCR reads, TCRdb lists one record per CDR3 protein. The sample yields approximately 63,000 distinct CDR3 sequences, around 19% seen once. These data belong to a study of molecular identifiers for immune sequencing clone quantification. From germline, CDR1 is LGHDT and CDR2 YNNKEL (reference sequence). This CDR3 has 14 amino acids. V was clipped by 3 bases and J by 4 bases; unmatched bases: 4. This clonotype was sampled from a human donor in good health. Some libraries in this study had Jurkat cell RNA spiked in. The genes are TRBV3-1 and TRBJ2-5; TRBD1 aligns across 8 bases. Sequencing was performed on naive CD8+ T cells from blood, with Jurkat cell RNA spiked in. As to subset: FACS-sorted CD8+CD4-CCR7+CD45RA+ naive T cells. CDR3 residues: CASSHRTGPETQYF. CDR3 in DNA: TGTGCCAGCAGCCACCGGACAGGGCCAGAGACCCAGTACTTC.